The TCR beta chain under discussion was sequenced for a study of post-analysis software for immune sequencing data. As for the study in general: As for disease course, relapsing-remitting, secondary progressive and progressive-relapsing multiple sclerosis were all included. Study observations and caveats: Compared with controls, patients showed significantly lower normalized Chao1 diversity. Strong co-clustering by F measure was seen for same-batch samples. There were about 5 TRBV segments more frequent in patients than controls, and TRBV5-6, TRBV5-1 and TRBV20-1 were among them.

In its sample, this clonotype was seen a few times. Its matching antigen is unknown. A read error may account for a junction end that differs from germline. Researchers reported that TCR beta cDNA libraries carried unique molecular identifiers. Yield was roughly 0.5 million cDNA molecules from 1 to 10 million T cells. Each CDR3 protein is one row after TCRdb ran MiXCR on the PCR reads. The profile shows over 700,000 distinct CDR3 sequences, roughly 27% of them singletons. Germline V CDR1 and CDR2: DFQATT, SNEGSKA (reference sequence). This CDR3 spans 17 amino acids. The rearrangement joins TRBV20-1 to TRBJ1-6; no reliable D call. The sample was blood. The origin of this receptor is a girl aged 5-17 years with multiple sclerosis. CDR3: CSARVSLTKTNNSPFHF. DNA for the CDR3: TGCAGTGCTAGAGTTTCGCTGACCAAAACTAATAATTCACCCTTCCACTTT.